These 20 T cell receptor beta chains were sequenced from one sample in a study of Ad26.COV2.S vaccination and SARS-CoV-2 variants. TCRdb's copy holds only in-frame clones and misses some; the assay was immunoSEQ multiplex PCR. The data contain around 100,000 clones, roughly 85% of them seen just once; the ten biggest clones take up about 16%. The specimen comprised peripheral blood, sampled after recovery from COVID-19. Receptors were obtained from a human donor who had recovered from COVID-19.

The chain combines TRBV11-2 with TRBJ2-6; no clear D gene. This CDR3 region has 15 residues. Trimming pared 1 base from V and 0 bases from J, leaving 4 bases between. Per germline, CDR1 SGHAT and CDR2 FQNNGV. The chain's CDR3 is CASSLVASGANVLTF. In nucleotides, the CDR3 is TGTGCCAGCAGCTTAGTGGCCTCTGGGGCCAACGTCCTGACTTTC.

V usage is TRBV2 and J usage is TRBJ2-7, with D possibly matching TRBD1 (5 bases). The CDR3 is 16 amino acids. Germline assignment: CDR1 SNHLY and CDR2 FYNNEI. V dropped 0 bases and J dropped 3 bases, with 15 bases sitting between them. CDR3 nucleotides: TGTGCCAGCAGTGAAGCCCTCCGGACATGGGGCTACGAGCAGTACTTC. Encoded protein: CASSEALRTWGYEQYF.

The rearrangement links TRBV27 to TRBJ2-7, with TRBD2 as a possible D gene (6 bases). Germline CDR1 and CDR2: MNHEY and SMNVEV (reference sequence). V was trimmed by 5 bases and J by 4 bases, leaving 21 bases between them. This CDR3 is built from 16 residues. The CDR3 region has the DNA TGTGCCAGCAGTCCACTCGGCGGGACCTTCCAATACGAGCAGTACTTC. Translated, it gives CASSPLGGTFQYEQYF.

V and J are TRBV19 and TRBJ1-6, with a weak D call TRBD1 (6 bases). Germline V gene sequence: CDR1 LNHDA, CDR2 SQIVND (reference sequence). This CDR3 contains 14 residues. Between the trimmed V and J ends, which lost 3 bases and 12 bases, there was a span of 15 bases. In DNA, the CDR3 is TGTGCCAGTAGTATGGGAACAGGGAATCTACCCCTCCACTTT. This codes for CASSMGTGNLPLHF.

This clone was found a few times. This specimen includes other DNA sequences encoding the same CDR3. The chain carries TRBV3-1 (or the pseudogene TRBV3-2) and TRBJ1-1; weak D call: TRBD1 (6 bases). V was shortened by 1 base and J by 1 base, with 7 bases between the two germline ends. The CDR3 runs to 14 residues. The germline gives CDR1 LGHDT, CDR2 YNNKEL (reference sequence). For the CDR3, the DNA is TGTGCCAGCAGCCAAGCGACAGGGAACACTGAAGCTTTCTTT. Translated: CASSQATGNTEAFF.

The V call is TRBV7-2, the J call TRBJ1-1, with D unresolved. The germline V and J ends were trimmed by 4 bases and 4 bases, with 10 bases remaining between them. CDR3 size: 13 residues. From germline, CDR1 is SGHTA and CDR2 FQGNSA. CDR3 bases: TGTGCCAGCAGCTCGCACCCAGGCACTGAAGCTTTCTTT. It codes for CASSSHPGTEAFF. Drawing the rest from reference TRBV7-2 and TRBJ1-1, the complete variable domain is GAGVSQSPSNKVTEKGKDVELRCDPISGHTALYWYRQSLGQGLEFLIYFQGNSAPDKSGLPSDRFSAERTGGSVSTLTIQRTQQEDSAVYLCASSSHPGTEAFFGQGTRLTVV.

The chain couples TRBV24-1 to TRBJ2-3, with D unclear. V lost 3 bases and J 0 bases, leaving 6 bases between the germline ends. CDR1 and CDR2 from the germline V gene are KGHDR and SFDVKD. This CDR3 contains 14 residues. The CDR3: CATSDRVSTDTQYF. The CDR3 DNA follows: TGTGCCACCAGTGATAGAGTTAGCACAGATACGCAGTATTTT.

This chain's CDR3 is CASSIVTGYNEQFF. The CDR3 DNA reads as TGTGCCAGTAGTATAGTTACGGGCTACAATGAGCAGTTCTTC. The rearrangement uses TRBV19 and TRBJ2-1; unclear D gene. CDR3 length: 14 amino acids. Trimming removed 1 base from V and 3 bases from J, with 7 bases in between. Germline lookup yields CDR1 LNHDA and CDR2 SQIVND (reference sequence).

DNA for the CDR3: TGCGCCAGCAGCTTGGCCGGGACTAGCGGGAGTGGTGAGCAGTTCTTC. Translated, it gives CASSLAGTSGSGEQFF. The V call is TRBV5-1, the J call TRBJ2-1, with 14 bases lining up with TRBD2. The CDR3 extends over 16 amino acids. The junction had 5 bases not matched to a gene; V was cut back by 0 bases and J by 9 bases. The germline V gene has CDR1 SGHRS and CDR2 YFSETQ. Filled out from reference TRBV5-1 and TRBJ2-1, the complete variable domain reads KAGVTQTPRYLIKTRGQQVTLSCSPISGHRSVSWYQQTPGQGLQFLFEYFSETQRNKGNFPGRFSGRQFSNSRSEMNVSTLELGDSALYLCASSLAGTSGSGEQFFGPGTRLTVL.

This clone was seen a handful of times. The chain joins TRBV4-1 to TRBJ2-7, with 9 bases lining up with TRBD1. The junction had 7 bases not matched to a gene; V was cut back by 4 bases and J by 3 bases. This CDR3 comprises 15 residues. Germline CDR1 is MGHRA and CDR2 is YSYEKL. The CDR3: CASSLMTGGFYEQYF. CDR3 in DNA: TGCGCCAGCAGCCTTATGACAGGGGGTTTCTACGAGCAGTACTTC.

The chain couples TRBV14 to TRBJ1-2; TRBD1 matches at 10 bases. V lost 4 bases to trimming and J lost 8 bases; unmatched junction nucleotides: 7. The CDR3 is 14 amino acids. From germline, CDR1 is SGHDN and CDR2 FVKESK. CDR3 amino acids: CASSRGTGVFGYTF. In nucleotides, the CDR3 is TGTGCCAGCAGCCGCGGGACAGGGGTTTTCGGCTACACCTTC.

The rearrangement uses TRBV5-1 and TRBJ2-5; no clear D gene. Per the germline V gene, CDR1 is SGHRS and CDR2 is YFSETQ. Trimming took off 0 bases at V and 6 bases at J, with 6 bases between the two ends. CDR3 length: 12 residues. The CDR3 nucleotides are TGCGCCAGCAGCTTGGTTGGGCAGACCCAGTACTTC. This codes for CASSLVGQTQYF.

The rearrangement joins TRBV19 to TRBJ2-7; possible D gene TRBD1, 5 bases. V dropped 1 base and J dropped 4 bases, with 11 bases sitting between them. The V gene's germline CDR1 is LNHDA and CDR2 SQIVND (reference sequence). CDR3 size: 14 residues. DNA of the CDR3: TGTGCCAGTAGTATAGCAGGGAAAGGGTACGAGCAGTACTTC. The encoded protein is CASSIAGKGYEQYF.

The V call is TRBV18, the J call TRBJ2-4; 8 bases are shared with TRBD1. Germline V gene sequence: CDR1 KGHSH, CDR2 LQKENI. This CDR3 spans 15 amino acids. V shed 2 bases, J shed 8 bases, and the junction held 8 bases outside the gene matches. The CDR3, as DNA: TGTGCCAGCTCACCAAGGCAGGGGGCTTTAGACATTCAGTACTTC. Encoded protein: CASSPRQGALDIQYF.

The chain uses TRBV28 and TRBJ2-7, with D possibly matching TRBD1 (5 bases). The V gene lost 4 bases and the J gene lost 4 bases, with 17 bases spanning the gap. The CDR3 consists of 15 residues. Germline CDR1 reads MDHEN; CDR2 reads SYDVKM. The CDR3 here is CASSSQGSRFYEQYF. Written as DNA, the CDR3 is TGTGCCAGCAGTTCTCAGGGAAGCCGTTTTTACGAGCAGTACTTC.

The chain combines TRBV21-1 with TRBJ2-1; TRBD2 is the table's D call, not checked against the DNA. TRBV21-1 represents a pseudogene. The CDR3 runs to 20 residues. The CDR3, as DNA: TGTGCCAGCAGCAAAGCGCAGAGGACTAGCGGTAAAAGGGGGTACAATGAGCAGTTCTTC. Translating it yields CASSKAQRTSGKRGYNEQFF.

This chain connects TRBV6-2 or TRBV6-3 to TRBJ2-1; D is undetermined. Germline V gene data show CDR1 as MNHEY and CDR2 as SVGEGT. This CDR3 comprises 12 residues. Trimming shortened V by 2 bases and J by 7 bases, and 6 bases separated the two germline ends. DNA for the CDR3: TGTGCCAGCAGTTACGGTCGGAATGAGCAGTTCTTC. This codes for CASSYGRNEQFF.

V is TRBV3-1 (or the pseudogene TRBV3-2) and J is TRBJ2-7, with no clear D. V lost 6 bases and J 4 bases, leaving 22 bases between the germline ends. The CDR3 sequence is 16 residues long. Germline V lookup: CDR1 LGHDT, CDR2 YNNKEL (reference sequence). CDR3 DNA sequence: TGTGCCAGCAGTCTCAGACTGGGTGGTATCTCGTACGAGCAGTACTTC. Translating gives CASSLRLGGISYEQYF.

This rearrangement joins TRBV27 to TRBJ1-1; possibly TRBD1 for D (6 bases). The germline CDR1 and CDR2 sequences are MNHEY and SMNVEV (reference sequence). This CDR3 is built from 19 residues. V was trimmed by 2 bases and J by 3 bases, leaving 25 bases between them. The CDR3 sequence: CASSLESMRWGGKDTEAFF. The CDR3 nucleotides are TGTGCCAGCAGTTTAGAGTCTATGCGTTGGGGGGGCAAGGACACTGAAGCTTTCTTT.

The sample holds many counts of this clone. This chain links TRBV7-3 with TRBJ2-7; 8 nucleotides agree with TRBD2. This CDR3 spans 15 amino acids. Trimming cost V 5 bases and J 3 bases; bases outside gene matches: 9. Germline-derived CDR1 and CDR2 are SGHTA and FQGTGA. The chain's CDR3 is CASSPSGSPGYEQYF. The CDR3, as DNA: TGTGCCAGCAGCCCGAGCGGGAGTCCTGGCTACGAGCAGTACTTC.